Shown below are 22 T cell receptor beta chains from a single sample sequenced in a study of control samples from healthy donors and cancer patients. This table comes from immunoSEQ multiplex PCR, and its TCRdb copy is limited to in-frame clones, with some not included. The sample carries about 150,000 clones, over 85% recorded once. Specimen: blood. These receptors were collected from a middle-aged man in good health.

This rearrangement joins TRBV7-9 to TRBJ2-3; TRBD2 agrees at 7 bases. Germline trimming cut 5 bases from V and 2 bases from J; bases unmatched to any gene: 4. Germline assignment: CDR1 SEHNR and CDR2 FQNEAQ (reference sequence). This CDR3 has 14 residues. The CDR3 region has the DNA TGTGCCAGCAGCAGGAGCGGGGCCACAGATACGCAGTATTTT. It specifies CASSRSGATDTQYF.

This chain links TRBV12-3 or TRBV12-4 with TRBJ1-3, with unresolved D. The V and J ends lost 5 bases and 0 bases respectively, with 5 bases between them. This CDR3 spans 13 amino acids. In nucleotides, the CDR3 is TGTGCCAGCAGTCTCCGCTCTGGAAACACCATATATTTT. It encodes CASSLRSGNTIYF.

The chain carries TRBV9 and TRBJ1-1; tentative D call: TRBD1 (6 bases). Trimming left V 4 bases short and J 2 bases short, with 12 bases between. Per the germline V gene, CDR1 is SGDLS and CDR2 is YYNGEE. There are 14 residues in the CDR3. The CDR3 sequence is CASSPNGGNTEAFF. The CDR3 DNA reads as TGTGCCAGCAGCCCGAACGGGGGCAACACTGAAGCTTTCTTT.

Of note for this clone: Different DNA sequences within this sample yield the same CDR3. The chain combines TRBV5-1 with TRBJ2-2, with 7 bases fitting TRBD1. CDR1 SGHRS and CDR2 YFSETQ come from the germline V gene. This CDR3 is built from 14 residues. J was trimmed by 6 bases and V by 0 bases; bases with no gene match: 2. In DNA form, the CDR3 reads TGCGCCAGCAGCTTGGAGCAGGGGGCCGGGGAGCTGTTTTTT. The encoded protein is CASSLEQGAGELFF.

This clone was counted once. This chain links TRBV18 with TRBJ2-1; D is possibly TRBD2 (6 bases). The CDR3 covers 15 residues. CDR1 and CDR2 (germline): KGHSH, LQKENI. The V end lost 2 bases, the J end lost 8 bases, and 16 bases lay between the germline ends. The CDR3 spells CASSPKSGLRDEQFF. The CDR3 nucleotides read TGTGCCAGCTCACCAAAAAGCGGACTAAGGGATGAGCAGTTCTTC.

The rearrangement joins TRBV18 to TRBJ2-1; D perhaps matches TRBD2 (5 bases). Germline assignment: CDR1 KGHSH and CDR2 LQKENI. V was pared by 3 bases and J by 6 bases, with 18 bases between. The CDR3 has 16 amino acids. CDR3 sequence (DNA): TGTGCCAGCTCACCCCTCCTAGTGGGGAGTGGCAATGAGCAGTTCTTC. Its translation: CASSPLLVGSGNEQFF. Supplemented by reference TRBV18 and TRBJ2-1, the full variable domain reads NAGVMQNPRHLVRRRGQEARLRCSPMKGHSHVYWYRQLPEEGLKFMVYLQKENIIDESGMPKERFSAEFPKEGPSILRIQQVVRGDSAAYFCASSPLLVGSGNEQFFGPGTRLTVL.

This chain's CDR3 is CASSLTGGHNEQFF. The DNA of the CDR3 is TGCGCCAGCAGCTTGACGGGAGGACACAATGAGCAGTTCTTC. The V and J genes are TRBV5-1 and TRBJ2-1; 7 nucleotides match TRBD2. V was clipped by 1 base and J by 5 bases; unmatched bases: 3. CDR1 is SGHRS and CDR2 is YFSETQ in the germline V gene. CDR3 length: 14 amino acids.

The table lists this clone with a count of one. The chain combines TRBV5-1 with TRBJ2-3, with 7 bases matching TRBD1. With 5 bases clipped from V and 1 base from J, the junction kept 10 bases outside the gene matches. The CDR3 is 16 residues long. CDR1 and CDR2 (germline): SGHRS, YFSETQ. The CDR3 DNA reads TGCGCCAGCAGACCCCCGGGACAGACTGGCACAGATACGCAGTATTTT. The encoded protein is CASRPPGQTGTDTQYF.

This clone was counted between two and nine times. The V call is TRBV29-1, the J call TRBJ2-2; D may be TRBD1 (6 bases). Germline-derived CDR1 and CDR2 are SQVTM and ANQGSEA. CDR3 length: 13 amino acids. Trimming left V 6 bases short and J 0 bases short, with 8 bases between. DNA of the CDR3: TGCAGCGTCCGGGACACGAACACCGGGGAGCTGTTTTTT. This sequence encodes CSVRDTNTGELFF.

The V gene is TRBV2, the J gene TRBJ1-2, with D possibly matching TRBD1 (6 bases). The CDR3 sequence is 16 residues long. V lost 4 bases, J lost 4 bases, and 19 bases lay in between. CDR1 SNHLY and CDR2 FYNNEI come from the germline V gene. The CDR3 reads CASSGGQGGPSYGYTF. CDR3 bases: TGTGCCAGCAGTGGGGGGCAGGGTGGCCCGAGCTATGGCTACACCTTC.

This chain uses TRBV9 with TRBJ2-5; TRBD2 matches 14 bases. The junction had 10 bases not matched to a gene; V was cut back by 4 bases and J by 5 bases. This CDR3 has 17 residues. Germline CDR1 reads SGDLS; CDR2 reads YYNGEE. The DNA of the CDR3 is TGTGCCAGCAGCCCCCGGACTAGCGGGAGGCTTTGGGAGACCCAGTACTTC. The encoded protein is CASSPRTSGRLWETQYF.

The V and J genes are TRBV11-2 and TRBJ2-7, with unresolved D. Germline-derived CDR1 and CDR2 are SGHAT and FQNNGV. The CDR3 sequence is 14 residues long. The V and J ends lost 6 bases and 0 bases respectively, with 12 bases between them. The CDR3 region is CASRSQADSYEQYF. CDR3 DNA: TGTGCCAGCAGAAGTCAGGCGGACTCCTACGAGCAGTACTTC.

The chain links TRBV27 to TRBJ1-3; 8 nucleotides align to TRBD1. This CDR3 is built from 14 residues. Germline CDR1 MNHEY, CDR2 SMNVEV (reference sequence). V lost 5 bases to trimming and J lost 6 bases; unmatched junction nucleotides: 6. The CDR3 here is CASSPGGAINTIYF. The DNA for the CDR3 is TGTGCCAGCAGTCCAGGGGGCGCGATAAACACCATATATTTT.

V gene TRBV18 combines with J gene TRBJ2-2; D assignment may be TRBD1 or TRBD2 (5 bases each). Germline assignment: CDR1 KGHSH and CDR2 LQKENI. V lost 4 bases and J lost 0, with 18 bases in between. The CDR3 loop spans 18 amino acids. CDR3 DNA sequence: TGTGCCAGCTCACTCACGAAGCCGGGACGGACGAACACCGGGGAGCTGTTTTTT. Protein sequence: CASSLTKPGRTNTGELFF.

The V and J genes are TRBV5-1 and TRBJ2-1, with TRBD1 as a possible D gene (5 bases). CDR1 is SGHRS, CDR2 YFSETQ, per germline. V shed 9 bases and J shed 1 base, with 17 bases lying between them. CDR3 length: 15 amino acids. CDR3 DNA sequence: TGCGCCACCTCCAGGTTGGGGCCATCCTACAATGAGCAGTTCTTC. Amino acids: CATSRLGPSYNEQFF.

V usage is TRBV18 and J usage is TRBJ2-1; TRBD2 aligns across 14 bases. With 6 bases clipped from V and 9 bases from J, the junction kept 10 bases outside the gene matches. Germline V CDR1 and CDR2: KGHSH, LQKENI. The CDR3 contains 16 residues. CDR3 sequence (DNA): TGTGCCAGCTCTCTTCCTGGACTAGCGGGAGGTAGTGAGCAGTTCTTC. Encoded protein: CASSLPGLAGGSEQFF.

The genes are TRBV5-1 and TRBJ1-1; tentative D call: TRBD1 (6 bases). Between the trimmed V and J ends, which lost 1 base and 1 base, there was a span of 8 bases. The CDR3 length is 14 residues. Germline lookup yields CDR1 SGHRS and CDR2 YFSETQ. CDR3 protein: CASSLWTENTEAFF. The CDR3 coding sequence is TGCGCCAGCAGCTTGTGGACAGAGAACACTGAAGCTTTCTTT.

V usage is TRBV6-6 and J usage is TRBJ2-7; 10 positions match TRBD2. The CDR3 sequence is 15 residues long. CDR1 and CDR2 (germline): MNHNY, SVGAGI (reference sequence). The V gene end was trimmed by 5 bases and the J gene end by 5 bases; junction bases not matched to a gene: 9. The CDR3 DNA reads TGTGCCAGCAGTAAAGAGTCTAGCGGGAGCCACGAGCAGTACTTC. The encoded protein is CASSKESSGSHEQYF.

The chain recombines TRBV5-4 with TRBJ1-6; 11 bases are shared with TRBD1. Per the germline V gene, CDR1 is SGHNT and CDR2 is YYREEE (reference sequence). The CDR3 consists of 16 residues. The junction had 9 bases not matched to a gene; V was cut back by 4 bases and J by 9 bases. The CDR3 region has the DNA TGTGCCAGCAGCCCTAATCTGGACAGGGGGCGTTCACCCCTCCACTTT. This gives the protein CASSPNLDRGRSPLHF.

This rearrangement joins TRBV20-1 to TRBJ2-5; 7 bases map to TRBD2. Germline lookup yields CDR1 DFQATT and CDR2 SNEGSKA (reference sequence). The CDR3 loop spans 11 amino acids. The junction had 4 bases not matched to a gene; V was cut back by 5 bases and J by 7 bases. The CDR3 loop reads CSAAGAGTQYF. In DNA, the CDR3 is TGCAGTGCTGCGGGAGCGGGGACCCAGTACTTC.

The V gene is TRBV19, the J gene TRBJ2-7, with TRBD1 as a possible D gene (6 bases). Germline V gene data show CDR1 as LNHDA and CDR2 as SQIVND (reference sequence). The CDR3 sequence is 16 residues long. The V end was cut by 0 bases, the J end by 7 bases, with 19 bases between. The CDR3 DNA reads as TGTGCCAGTAGTATAGACGGCGGCAGGGGTTCGAATGAGCAGTACTTC. Translation gives CASSIDGGRGSNEQYF.

The rearrangement joins TRBV3-1 (or the pseudogene TRBV3-2) to TRBJ2-5; 9 bases are shared with TRBD1. The V gene end was trimmed by 1 base and the J gene end by 0 bases; junction bases not matched to a gene: 3. The CDR3 extends over 16 amino acids. Germline assignment: CDR1 LGHDT and CDR2 YNNKEL (reference sequence). In DNA, the CDR3 is TGTGCCAGCAGCCAAGTGGGGACAGGGTACCAAGAGACCCAGTACTTC. This translates into CASSQVGTGYQETQYF.